The rows below give T cell receptor beta chains drawn from one sample of a study of control samples from healthy donors and cancer patients. Clones were sequenced by immunoSEQ multiplex PCR, and TCRdb holds only the in-frame ones, with some missing. The sample holds about 220,000 clones, roughly 94% seen once. The sequenced sample was blood. The receptors stem from a man over 45 in good health. CDR3s include the opening cysteine and the closing phenylalanine or tryptophan. A D gene is named only where the DNA matches it firmly. The size field is filled for only some rows; it gives once, few, many or a size class.

>-|13|-|TRBJ1-2|TRBV11-2
CASSLTTHNGYTF
TGTGCCAGCAGCTTAACCACTCACAATGGCTACACCTTC
>-|15|TRBD1|TRBJ1-6|TRBV10-3
CAISRDRPYNSPLHF
TGTGCCATCAGTAGGGACAGGCCTTATAATTCACCCCTCCACTTT
>-|18|TRBD2|TRBJ2-6|TRBV3-1/TRBV3-2
CASSQLQGRVSGANVLTF
TGTGCCAGCAGCCAACTCCAAGGGAGGGTCTCTGGGGCCAACGTCCTGACTTTC
>-|14|TRBD1|TRBJ2-2|TRBV7-2
CASSTGQGAGELFF
TGTGCCAGCAGCACTGGACAGGGCGCCGGGGAGCTGTTTTTT
>-|14|-|TRBJ2-1|TRBV6-6
CASIKRAGSDEQFF
TGTGCCAGCATCAAAAGGGCCGGGTCGGATGAGCAGTTCTTC
>-|15|-|TRBJ1-1|TRBV10-3
CAISGGAGSSTEAFF
TGTGCCATCAGCGGGGGGGCCGGGAGTAGCACTGAAGCTTTCTTT
>-|14|-|TRBJ1-6|TRBV28
CASSPNLAYSPLHF
TGTGCCAGCAGTCCAAACCTCGCCTATTCACCCCTCCACTTT
>-|12|TRBD1|TRBJ2-3|TRBV18
CASSFQGDQQYF
TGTGCCAGCTCATTCCAGGGGGACCAGCAGTATTTT
>-|15|-|TRBJ1-5|TRBV6-5
CASSFVGGQNQPQHF
TGTGCCAGCAGTTTCGTGGGAGGGCAAAATCAGCCCCAGCATTTT
>-|15|-|TRBJ1-3|TRBV5-6
CASRSWGSGGNTIYF
TGTGCCAGCAGGTCGTGGGGTTCTGGAGGAAACACCATATATTTT
>few|14|-|TRBJ1-6|TRBV15
CATSHNRENSPLHF
TGTGCCACCAGCCATAACAGGGAAAATTCACCCCTCCACTTT
>-|16|-|TRBJ2-1|TRBV7-6
CASSLSKGSHYNEQFF
TGTGCCAGCAGCTTATCAAAGGGATCGCACTACAATGAGCAGTTCTTC
>-|16|TRBD2|TRBJ2-3|TRBV5-4
CASSLELGGALDTQYF
TGTGCCAGCAGCTTGGAATTGGGAGGGGCACTAGATACGCAGTATTTT
>-|19|-|TRBJ1-5|TRBV2
CASSEASQGVVYSNQPQHF
TGTGCCAGCAGTGAAGCAAGTCAGGGAGTCGTTTATAGCAATCAGCCCCAGCATTTT
>-|15|TRBD1|TRBJ1-4|TRBV6-5
CASSPQGAVREKLFF
TGTGCCAGCAGTCCCCAGGGGGCGGTAAGAGAAAAACTGTTTTTT
>-|13|TRBD1|TRBJ1-6|TRBV6-4
CASSETGNSPLHF
TGTGCCAGCAGTGAGACAGGGAATTCACCCCTCCACTTT
>-|15|-|TRBJ1-1|TRBV7-8
CASSFRRDGDSGAFF
TGTGCCAGCAGCTTCCGGAGAGATGGCGATAGTGGGGCTTTCTTT
>-|13|-|TRBJ1-5|TRBV6-5
CASRIGIRQPQHF
TGTGCCAGCAGAATTGGGATCCGGCAGCCCCAGCATTTT
>-|14|-|TRBJ1-3|TRBV5-6
CASSFSSSGNTIYF
TGTGCCAGCAGCTTTTCATCCTCTGGAAACACCATATATTTT
>-|14|TRBD1|TRBJ2-7|TRBV5-5
CASSRRDRANEQYF
TGTGCCAGCAGCCGAAGGGACAGGGCTAACGAGCAGTACTTC
>-|13|TRBD1|TRBJ1-2|TRBV28
CASSPTGAEGYTF
TGTGCCAGCTCCCCGACAGGGGCGGAGGGCTACACCTTC
>-|15|-|TRBJ1-3|TRBV5-1
CASSLSGSEGNTIYF
TGCGCCAGCAGCTTATCGGGCAGCGAAGGAAACACCATATATTTT
>-|14|-|TRBJ1-1|TRBV6-2/TRBV6-3
CASSYSSGITEAFF
TGTGCCAGCAGTTACTCATCGGGGATCACTGAAGCTTTCTTT
>-|15|-|TRBJ2-6|TRBV19
CASSMTPSGANVLTF
TGTGCCAGTAGTATGACACCCTCTGGGGCCAACGTCCTGACTTTC
>-|9|-|TRBJ2-4|TRBV15
CATSRGGPF
TGTGCCACCAGCAGAGGGGGCCCATTC
>-|14|-|TRBJ1-4|TRBV11-2
CASSLQGLSEKLFF
TGTGCCAGCAGCTTACAGGGGTTGAGTGAAAAACTGTTTTTT